The 4 T cell receptor beta chains below were found in one sample sequenced in a study of T cells expressing NK-cell markers. One entry per CDR3 protein, without DNA, is what TCRdb gives after re-calling the 5' RACE reads. The clone table shows roughly 23,000 distinct CDR3 sequences, with the ten largest holding 58%. The sequencing sample was made of blood T cells: a sorted CD56 or NKG2C T cell subset, CD4+ or CD8+ T cells, or bulk PBMC T cells (not recorded which). These receptors were collected from a man aged 18 to 69 in good health.

The chain employs TRBV11-1 and TRBJ2-1; the TRBD2 assignment by TCRdb is unverifiable without DNA. The germline gives CDR1 SGHAT, CDR2 FQDESV (reference sequence). The CDR3 consists of 16 residues. The CDR3 loop reads CASSLARLGMSNEQFF. The variable domain in full, with the rest retrieved from reference TRBV11-1 and TRBJ2-1, is EAEVAQSPRYKITEKSQAVAFWCDPISGHATLYWYRQILGQGPELLVQFQDESVVDDSQLPKDRFSAERLKGVDSTLKIQPAELGDSAMYLCASSLARLGMSNEQFFGPGTRLTVL.

The genes are TRBV28 and TRBJ2-3; with no DNA, the TCRdb D assignment of TRBD1 cannot be verified. This CDR3 comprises 13 residues. CDR1 and CDR2 (germline): MDHEN, SYDVKM. This chain's CDR3 is CASSPGTATTQYF.

This rearrangement joins TRBV2 to TRBJ2-3. The V gene's germline CDR1 is SNHLY and CDR2 FYNNEI. This CDR3 spans 12 amino acids. The CDR3 sequence is CASSEFGDTQYF.

J is TRBJ1-6 and V is TRBV7-6; TCRdb names TRBD1, which stays unverified in the absence of DNA. Germline CDR1 reads SGHVS; CDR2 reads FNYEAQ. The CDR3 is made up of 14 amino acids. CDR3 sequence reads: CASSLAGAASPLHF.